Presented here are 30 T cell receptor beta chains from one specimen sequenced in a study of blood T cell repertoires in COVID-19. TCRdb's copy holds only in-frame clones and misses some; the assay was immunoSEQ multiplex PCR. Among some 240,000 clones listed, more than 75% were seen once. Material: PBMCs or T cells enriched from blood (not recorded which). The receptors were gathered from a woman between 40 and 50 years old with acute COVID-19.

V is TRBV3-1 (or the pseudogene TRBV3-2) and J is TRBJ2-2, with 8 bases matching TRBD2. The CDR3 consists of 15 residues. Germline V gives CDR1 LGHDT, CDR2 YNNKEL (reference sequence). With V trimmed by 2 bases and J by 6 bases, 5 bases remained unmatched. The CDR3: CASSQIGLAAGELFF. The CDR3 region has the DNA TGTGCCAGCAGCCAAATAGGACTAGCAGCCGGGGAGCTGTTTTTT.

This clone appeared a few times. This chain uses TRBV9 with TRBJ2-2, with D uncertain. V dropped 4 bases and J dropped 4 bases, with 8 bases sitting between them. The CDR3 consists of 13 residues. Per the germline V gene, CDR1 is SGDLS and CDR2 is YYNGEE. The CDR3 sequence: CASSHSVTGELFF. The CDR3 DNA reads as TGTGCCAGCAGCCACTCGGTCACCGGGGAGCTGTTTTTT. Full variable domain (rest looked up from reference TRBV9 and TRBJ2-2): DSGVTQTPKHLITATGQRVTLRCSPRSGDLSVYWYQQSLDQGLQFLIQYYNGEERAKGNILERFSAQQFPDLHSELNLSSLELGDSALYFCASSHSVTGELFFGEGSRLTVL.

The chain combines TRBV5-1 with TRBJ2-1, with D possibly matching TRBD2 (6 bases). The length of the CDR3 is 15 residues. CDR1 is SGHRS and CDR2 is YFSETQ in the germline V gene. Deletions cut 5 bases from V and 9 bases from J, with 21 bases between. CDR3 nucleotide sequence: TGCGCCAGCAGAGGTTCGGGAGCAATATCGGGTGAGCAGTTCTTC. Translated: CASRGSGAISGEQFF.

The CDR3 reads CASRLTGEYGYTF. DNA for the CDR3: TGTGCCAGCAGACTAACAGGGGAGTATGGCTACACCTTC. V is TRBV7-2 and J is TRBJ1-2; 7 nucleotides align to TRBD1. The CDR3 spans 13 residues. The germline V gene encodes CDR1 SGHTA and CDR2 FQGNSA. After removal of 6 bases from V and 5 bases from J, the junction contained 6 bases not matched to a gene.

J is TRBJ2-1 and V is TRBV2; the match to TRBD2 covers 12 bases. There are 15 residues in the CDR3. V was pared by 3 bases and J by 6 bases, with 3 bases of the junction left unmatched. The germline gives CDR1 SNHLY, CDR2 FYNNEI. The CDR3 DNA reads as TGTGCCAGCAGTGAGACTAGCGGGAGAAGCAATGAGCAGTTCTTC. It is translated as CASSETSGRSNEQFF.

The chain joins TRBV18 to TRBJ1-5, with 7 bases identical to TRBD1. This CDR3 has 15 amino acids. Germline CDR1 reads KGHSH; CDR2 reads LQKENI. Losses at the gene ends were 1 base for V and 2 bases for J; bases not matched to a gene: 2. The CDR3 DNA sequence: TGTGCCAGCTCACCACGGCAGGGGGGCAATCAGCCCCAGCATTTT. Protein: CASSPRQGGNQPQHF. Full variable domain (rest looked up from reference TRBV18 and TRBJ1-5): NAGVMQNPRHLVRRRGQEARLRCSPMKGHSHVYWYRQLPEEGLKFMVYLQKENIIDESGMPKERFSAEFPKEGPSILRIQQVVRGDSAAYFCASSPRQGGNQPQHFGDGTRLSIL.

V usage is TRBV5-5 and J usage is TRBJ2-3, with D maybe TRBD2 (6 bases). This CDR3 is 14 amino acids long. CDR1 is SGHKS, CDR2 YYEKEE, per germline (reference sequence). The V gene lost 1 base and the J gene lost 6 bases, with 12 bases spanning the gap. Here the CDR3 reads CASSLNTGGDTQYF. CDR3 nucleotides: TGTGCCAGCAGCTTGAATACAGGAGGGGATACGCAGTATTTT.

The chain is built from TRBV2 and TRBJ1-5; a weak D match, TRBD1 (5 bases). Looked up from germline, CDR1 is SNHLY and CDR2 is FYNNEI. The CDR3 consists of 15 residues. The germline V and J ends were trimmed by 2 bases and 7 bases, with 15 bases remaining between them. The CDR3 DNA is TGTGCCAGCAGTGAAAGTTCCTGGCAGGGACAGCCCCAGCATTTT. It encodes CASSESSWQGQPQHF.

The CDR3 sequence is CASSPGLPPYNEQFF. The CDR3 nucleotides read TGTGCCAGCAGCCCGGGTCTTCCCCCCTACAATGAGCAGTTCTTC. The rearrangement links TRBV3-1 (or the pseudogene TRBV3-2) to TRBJ2-1; D is unresolved. The CDR3 has 15 residues. V lost 4 bases and J lost 2, with 12 bases in between. Per germline, CDR1 LGHDT and CDR2 YNNKEL (reference sequence).

The chain employs TRBV5-1 and TRBJ1-2; 8 bases are a match to TRBD1. V trimming: 1 base; J trimming: 1 base; junction bases outside the gene matches: 6. CDR1 SGHRS and CDR2 YFSETQ come from the germline V gene. This CDR3 spans 16 amino acids. CDR3 DNA sequence: TGCGCCAGCAGCTTGAGCCGGGACAGGATTAACTATGGCTACACCTTC. Translating gives CASSLSRDRINYGYTF.

The chain uses TRBV11-3 and TRBJ2-3, with 11 positions matching TRBD2. The V gene end was trimmed by 6 bases and the J gene end by 0 bases; junction bases not matched to a gene: 2. The CDR3 extends over 15 amino acids. Germline CDR1 SGHNT, CDR2 YENEEA. The CDR3 DNA reads as TGTGCCAGCAGAAGACTAGCGGGAAGCACAGATACGCAGTATTTT. Protein product: CASRRLAGSTDTQYF. The full variable domain, rest sourced from reference TRBV11-3 and TRBJ2-3, is EAGVVQSPRYKIIEKKQPVAFWCNPISGHNTLYWYLQNLGQGPELLIRYENEEAVDDSQLPKDRFSAERLKGVDSTLKIQPAELGDSAVYLCASRRLAGSTDTQYFGPGTRLTVL.

The chain is built from TRBV5-1 and TRBJ2-2; 7 nucleotides match TRBD1. Trimming removed 7 bases from V and 1 base from J; junction bases left unmatched: 7. The germline V gene encodes CDR1 SGHRS and CDR2 YFSETQ. This CDR3 is 15 amino acids long. Written as DNA, the CDR3 is TGCGCCAGCCAGGGACAGCTCGAGAACACCGGGGAGCTGTTTTTT. This encodes CASQGQLENTGELFF.

The chain employs TRBV2 and TRBJ2-2; 8 bases fit TRBD2. Germline V gives CDR1 SNHLY, CDR2 FYNNEI. The trim removed 4 bases at V and 5 bases at J, leaving 0 bases unmatched. The CDR3 runs to 13 residues. CDR3 sequence: CASSGLATGELFF. The CDR3 coding sequence is TGTGCCAGCAGTGGACTAGCGACCGGGGAGCTGTTTTTT. The full variable domain, its missing parts supplied by reference TRBV2 and TRBJ2-2, is EPEVTQTPSHQVTQMGQEVILRCVPISNHLYFYWYRQILGQKVEFLVSFYNNEISEKSEIFDDQFSVERPDGSNFTLKIRSTKLEDSAMYFCASSGLATGELFFGEGSRLTVL.

This chain links TRBV10-3 with TRBJ2-7; tentative D call: TRBD1 (6 bases). This CDR3 contains 12 residues. Germline loops: CDR1 ENHRY, CDR2 SYGVKD. The germline V and J ends were trimmed by 10 bases and 3 bases, with 13 bases remaining between them. The CDR3 DNA reads TGTGCCACCAGGACAGACCTCTACGAGCAGTACTTC. Residues: CATRTDLYEQYF.

The gene calls are TRBV2 and TRBJ2-3, with 12 nucleotides matching TRBD2. Losses at the gene ends were 6 bases for V and 1 base for J; bases not matched to a gene: 2. The CDR3 is 15 amino acids. The V gene's germline CDR1 is SNHLY and CDR2 FYNNEI. The CDR3 region has the DNA TGTGCCAGCAGGAGACTAGCGGGGGGCACAGATACGCAGTATTTT. Translating gives CASRRLAGGTDTQYF.

The V gene is TRBV6-5, the J gene TRBJ1-1, with a tentative D call TRBD1 (5 bases). This CDR3 spans 13 amino acids. Looked up from germline, CDR1 is MNHEY and CDR2 is SVGAGI. V lost 6 bases and J 1 base, leaving 9 bases between the germline ends. The CDR3 is CASRRGRNTEAFF. DNA of the CDR3: TGTGCCAGCAGAAGGGGTCGGAACACTGAAGCTTTCTTT.

The chain has TRBV5-5 and TRBJ2-1, with 7 bases fitting TRBD2. After removal of 4 bases from V and 9 bases from J, the junction contained 7 bases not matched to a gene. The germline CDR1 and CDR2 sequences are SGHKS and YYEKEE (reference sequence). This CDR3 has 13 amino acids. Here the CDR3 DNA reads TGTGCCAGCAGCGGCGGGGACTACGGTGAGCAGTTCTTC. It is translated as CASSGGDYGEQFF.

This clone showed up just a few times. V is TRBV7-8 and J is TRBJ2-7; 8 bases match TRBD1. The germline V gene encodes CDR1 SGHVS and CDR2 FQNEAQ. V lost 5 bases to trimming and J lost 4 bases; unmatched junction nucleotides: 22. The CDR3 is 19 amino acids. The CDR3: CASSERNRDVGRDRYEQYF. For the CDR3, the DNA is TGTGCCAGCAGCGAGAGGAACAGGGACGTGGGTCGGGACAGGTACGAGCAGTACTTC.

By sample fraction, this clone is medium-sized. This chain joins TRBV7-9 and TRBJ2-1, with a possible D match to TRBD2 (6 bases). With 5 bases removed from V and 7 bases from J, the gap between germline ends came to 9 bases. Germline values: CDR1 SEHNR, CDR2 FQNEAQ (reference sequence). CDR3 size: 12 residues. The CDR3 DNA sequence: TGTGCCAGCAGCACGGAGGGTAATGAGCAGTTCTTC. Translating gives CASSTEGNEQFF. The full variable domain, completed using reference TRBV7-9 and TRBJ2-1, is DTGVSQNPRHKITKRGQNVTFRCDPISEHNRLYWYRQTLGQGPEFLTYFQNEAQLEKSRLLSDRFSAERPKGSFSTLEIQRTEQGDSAMYLCASSTEGNEQFFGPGTRLTVL.

DNA for the CDR3: TGTGCCAGCAGTTTATCGAACAGGGTCCCCTACACCTTC. Translating it yields CASSLSNRVPYTF. The rearrangement links TRBV27 to TRBJ1-2; TRBD1 is a possible D gene (6 bases). The CDR3 is made up of 13 amino acids. Germline V gene lookup returns CDR1 MNHEY and CDR2 SMNVEV (reference sequence). V was cut by 0 bases and J by 10 bases, with 12 bases left in between.

This CDR3 reads CASSLARGTGETQYF. The DNA for the CDR3 is TGTGCCAGCAGCTTAGCGCGGGGCACCGGAGAGACCCAGTACTTC. This rearrangement joins TRBV7-9 to TRBJ2-5; possibly TRBD2 for D (6 bases). The germline V gene encodes CDR1 SEHNR and CDR2 FQNEAQ (reference sequence). CDR3 length: 15 amino acids. Trimming cost V 0 bases and J 4 bases, with 12 bases left between them.

The chain has TRBV6-5 and TRBJ1-2, with D possibly TRBD1 on 5 matching bases. This CDR3 is 14 amino acids long. Germline V gene data show CDR1 as MNHEY and CDR2 as SVGAGI. Trimming took off 6 bases at V and 4 bases at J, with 15 bases between the two ends. The CDR3 is CASRPTDLIYGYTF. The CDR3 nucleotides are TGTGCCAGCAGACCGACAGACCTCATCTATGGCTACACCTTC.

Here the CDR3 reads CASSPGQSYEQYF. CDR3 nucleotide sequence: TGTGCCAGCAGTCCGGGACAGTCCTACGAGCAGTACTTC. This chain joins TRBV11-2 and TRBJ2-7; the match to TRBD1 covers 7 bases. This CDR3 region has 13 residues. From germline, CDR1 is SGHAT and CDR2 FQNNGV. Trimming took 6 bases from V and 1 from J; bases not matched to a gene: 3.

The chain joins TRBV6-5 to TRBJ2-7, with D possibly matching TRBD1 (5 bases). CDR3 length: 15 amino acids. In germline, CDR1 is MNHEY, CDR2 SVGAGI. V was cut by 0 bases and J by 6 bases, with 15 bases left in between. The CDR3 sequence is CASSYSSRKGSEQYF. The DNA of the CDR3 is TGTGCCAGCAGTTACTCCTCTCGGAAGGGGTCCGAGCAGTACTTC.

The CDR3 DNA sequence: TGTGCCAGCAGCCAAGCTCCCGCTAGCGCCCAGTACTTC. Its translation is CASSQAPASAQYF. The rearrangement joins TRBV14 to TRBJ2-5; TRBD2 is a possible D gene (6 bases). V was shortened by 1 base and J by 9 bases, with 12 bases between the two germline ends. CDR1 and CDR2 from the germline V gene are SGHDN and FVKESK. The CDR3 has 13 residues.

The CDR3 sequence is CASSLKPEGYGYTF. The DNA of the CDR3 is TGCGCCAGCAGCCTTAAACCGGAGGGCTATGGCTACACCTTC. The rearrangement joins TRBV5-1 to TRBJ1-2, with D hard to call. V lost 4 bases, J lost 4 bases, and 14 bases lay in between. CDR1 SGHRS and CDR2 YFSETQ come from the germline V gene. This CDR3 is built from 14 residues.

The chain carries TRBV9 and TRBJ2-1, with D possibly matching TRBD2 (5 bases). Trimming shortened V by 4 bases and J by 1 base, and 15 bases separated the two germline ends. The CDR3 consists of 16 residues. Looked up from germline, CDR1 is SGDLS and CDR2 is YYNGEE. The CDR3 here is CASSPGPGRSYNEQFF. As DNA, the CDR3 is TGTGCCAGCAGCCCAGGTCCGGGAAGGTCCTACAATGAGCAGTTCTTC.

J is TRBJ1-1 and V is TRBV24-1, with 8 nucleotides matching TRBD1. This CDR3 is built from 13 residues. The germline V gene has CDR1 KGHDR and CDR2 SFDVKD. Trimming cost V 4 bases and J 5 bases; bases outside gene matches: 2. The CDR3 sequence is CATSERQGTEAFF. In DNA form, the CDR3 reads TGTGCCACCAGTGAGAGACAGGGGACTGAAGCTTTCTTT.

This clone showed up just once. The junction differs from germline at one of its ends, possibly a read error. The chain employs TRBV4-1 and TRBJ2-1; a possible D gene is TRBD1 (6 bases). The germline gives CDR1 MGHRA, CDR2 YSYEKL. The CDR3 loop spans 13 amino acids. CDR3 in amino acids: CASSHAQGRGHVF. In DNA form, the CDR3 reads TGCGCCAGCAGCCATGCCCAGGGCAGGGGTCACGTCTTC.

The chain carries TRBV30 and TRBJ1-6, with 9 bases aligning to TRBD1. The CDR3 extends over 15 amino acids. Germline V CDR1 and CDR2: GTSNPN, SVGIG (reference sequence). V was pared by 1 base and J by 10 bases, with 8 bases of the junction left unmatched. The CDR3 sequence is CAWSARQGVRSPLHF. CDR3 DNA sequence: TGTGCCTGGAGTGCCAGACAGGGGGTTCGGTCACCCCTCCACTTT. Full variable domain (remainder filled in from reference TRBV30 and TRBJ1-6): SQTIHQWPATLVQPVGSPLSLECTVEGTSNPNLYWYRQAAGRGLQLLFYSVGIGQISSEVPQNLSASRPQDRQFILSSKKLLLSDSGFYLCAWSARQGVRSPLHFGNGTRLTVT.